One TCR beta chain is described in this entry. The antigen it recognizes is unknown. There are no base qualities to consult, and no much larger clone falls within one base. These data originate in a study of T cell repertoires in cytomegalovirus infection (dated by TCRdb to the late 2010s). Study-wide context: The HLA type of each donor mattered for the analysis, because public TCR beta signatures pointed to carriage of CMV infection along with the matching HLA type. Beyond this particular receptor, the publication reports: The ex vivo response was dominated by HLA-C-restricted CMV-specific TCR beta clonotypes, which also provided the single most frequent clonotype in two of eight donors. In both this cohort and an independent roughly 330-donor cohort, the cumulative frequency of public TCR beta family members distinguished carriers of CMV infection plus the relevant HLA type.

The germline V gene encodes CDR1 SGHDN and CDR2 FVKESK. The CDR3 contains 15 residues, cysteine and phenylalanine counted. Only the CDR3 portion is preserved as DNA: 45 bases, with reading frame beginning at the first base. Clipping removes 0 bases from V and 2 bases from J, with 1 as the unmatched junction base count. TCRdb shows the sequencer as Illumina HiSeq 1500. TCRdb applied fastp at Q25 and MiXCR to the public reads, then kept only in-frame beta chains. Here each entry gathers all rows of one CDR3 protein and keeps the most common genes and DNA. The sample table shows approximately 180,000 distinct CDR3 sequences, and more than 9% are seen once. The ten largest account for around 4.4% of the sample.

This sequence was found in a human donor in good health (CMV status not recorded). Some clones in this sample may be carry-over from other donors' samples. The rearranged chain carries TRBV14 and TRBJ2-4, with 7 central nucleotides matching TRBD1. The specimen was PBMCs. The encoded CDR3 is CASSQETGPKNIQYF. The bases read TGTGCCAGCAGCCAAGAGACAGGGCCCAAAAACATTCAGTACTTC.